This TCR beta chain was found in a study of CD8 T cells in ankylosing spondylitis (dated by TCRdb to the late 2010s). Turning to the overall study: T cell receptor beta repertoires were profiled in healthy donors and ankylosing spondylitis patients so that disease-linked TCR variants could be found. Samples of peripheral blood were taken, and for ankylosing spondylitis patients, synovial fluid was collected as well. The whole study cohort included under 140 healthy donors and about two dozen ankylosing spondylitis patients.

Points the paper makes about the study in general: Some of the motif variants had been reported before in the synovial fluid and blood of reactive arthritis patients, a finding that suggests common disease-initiation mechanisms. According to the report, matched synovial fluid samples from ankylosing spondylitis patients were significantly enriched for the disease-linked clones. The disease-linked clones showed a CD8+ phenotype and occurred at relatively low frequencies in peripheral blood. A TCR beta motif made up of several highly homologous amino acid variants appeared to be characteristic of blood from ankylosing spondylitis patients.

Instrument used: Illumina HiSeq 2500. Quantitative 5'-RACE with molecular barcodes was used to prepare TCR beta libraries. As for the original processing: A new computational method, built on a probabilistic model of VDJ rearrangement, was used to identify disease-linked TCR variants. Using fastp at Q25 and MiXCR, TCRdb reprocessed the public reads and kept productive beta chains. Rows matching on CDR3 protein sequence are summarized as one entry with the most common DNA and genes. The V and J calls were determined by TCRdb, not by the authors. In this sample the table shows 200,000 to 250,000 distinct CDR3 sequences, about 10% of which occur a single time. Of the sample, 21% is held by the ten largest clones. Sequences LGHDT (CDR1) and YNNKEL (CDR2) are obtained from the germline V gene (reference sequence). From the cysteine up to the phenylalanine, the CDR3 has a length of 15 residues. CDR3 DNA is the only sequence kept; it has 45 bases, read in frame from the first base.

About this clonotype itself: The target of this receptor is not known. A read error may be the cause here, since a much bigger clone is one base away.

The sequenced sample consisted of blood, either unsorted or a sorted T cell fraction (not recorded which). The sequence derives from a male donor with ankylosing spondylitis or in good health (not recorded which). The sequence links TRBV3-1 to TRBJ1-3, and TRBD1 may be the D gene, going by 5 matching bases. The DNA sequence is given as TGTGCCAGCAGCCAAGGACAGTACTCTGTAAACACCATATATTTT. The resulting protein is CASSQGQYSVNTIYF.